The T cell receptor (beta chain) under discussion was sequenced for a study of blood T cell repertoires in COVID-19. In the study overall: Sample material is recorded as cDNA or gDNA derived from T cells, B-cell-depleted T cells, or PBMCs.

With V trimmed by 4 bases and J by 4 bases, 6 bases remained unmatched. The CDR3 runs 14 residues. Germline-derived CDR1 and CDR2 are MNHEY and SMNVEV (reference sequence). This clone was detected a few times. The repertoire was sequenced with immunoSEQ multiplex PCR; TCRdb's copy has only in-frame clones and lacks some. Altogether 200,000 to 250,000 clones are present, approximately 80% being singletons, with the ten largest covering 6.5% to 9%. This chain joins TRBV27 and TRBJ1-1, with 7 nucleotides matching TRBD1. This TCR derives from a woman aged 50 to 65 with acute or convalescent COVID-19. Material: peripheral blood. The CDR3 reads CASSSTTGPTEAFF. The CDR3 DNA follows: TGTGCCAGCAGTTCCACGACAGGGCCCACTGAAGCTTTCTTT.